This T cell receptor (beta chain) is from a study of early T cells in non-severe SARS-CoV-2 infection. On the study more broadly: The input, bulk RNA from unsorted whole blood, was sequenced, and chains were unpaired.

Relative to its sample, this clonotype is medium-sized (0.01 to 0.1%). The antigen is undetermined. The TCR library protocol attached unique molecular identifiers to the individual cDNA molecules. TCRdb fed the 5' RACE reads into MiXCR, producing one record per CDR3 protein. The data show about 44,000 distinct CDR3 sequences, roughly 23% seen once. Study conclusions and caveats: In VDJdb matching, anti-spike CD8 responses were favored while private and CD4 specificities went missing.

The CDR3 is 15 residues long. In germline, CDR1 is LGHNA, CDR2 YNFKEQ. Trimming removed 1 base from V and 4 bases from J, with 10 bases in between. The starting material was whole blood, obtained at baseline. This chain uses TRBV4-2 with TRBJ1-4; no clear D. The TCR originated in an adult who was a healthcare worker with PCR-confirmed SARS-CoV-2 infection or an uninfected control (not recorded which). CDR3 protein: CASSQGGENNEKLFF. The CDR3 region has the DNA TGTGCCAGCAGCCAAGGCGGGGAAAATAATGAAAAACTGTTTTTT.